Shown below are 27 T cell receptor beta chains from a single sample sequenced in a study of blood T cell repertoires in COVID-19 (dated by TCRdb to about 2020). Library preparation was by the immunoSEQ multiplex PCR assay. TCRdb holds this immuneACCESS table with in-frame rearrangements only. Some clones are missing; in checked studies, unresolved V genes explain under half, and the rest has no known cause. Recorded for this sample are over 60,000 clones; 82% of them occurred a single time. Approximately 15% of the sample goes to the ten largest clones. Input material: peripheral blood. The receptors originated from a woman older than 75 with acute or convalescent COVID-19.

This chain uses TRBV7-9 with TRBJ2-5; 13 bases match TRBD2. Germline V CDR1 and CDR2: SEHNR, FQNEAQ (reference sequence). The CDR3 sequence is 16 residues long. The trim removed 5 bases at V and 2 bases at J, leaving 5 bases unmatched. The DNA of the CDR3 is TGTGCCAGCAGCCCACTAGCGGGAGGGCCGCAAGAGACCCAGTACTTC. It yields the protein CASSPLAGGPQETQYF.

The chain uses TRBV29-1 and TRBJ2-7; 7 bases line up with TRBD2. V dropped 4 bases and J dropped 4; count of bases not matched to a gene: 10. Germline loops: CDR1 SQVTM, CDR2 ANQGSEA. The CDR3 runs 14 residues. CDR3 loop: CSVVLSGGGYEQYF. As DNA, the CDR3 is TGCAGCGTTGTGCTGAGCGGCGGGGGATACGAGCAGTACTTC.

V is TRBV5-5 and J is TRBJ1-1; 9 nucleotides match TRBD1. CDR3 length: 16 residues. CDR1 and CDR2 (germline): SGHKS, YYEKEE (reference sequence). The V segment lost 0 bases and the J segment 2 bases; nucleotides outside the gene matches: 5. CDR3 amino acids: CASSLVGGQGNTEAFF. The CDR3, as DNA: TGTGCCAGCAGCTTGGTAGGGGGACAGGGAAACACTGAAGCTTTCTTT.

The J gene is TRBJ1-1, the V gene TRBV7-6; D remains unclear. Germline loops: CDR1 SGHVS, CDR2 FNYEAQ. There are 18 residues in the CDR3. V was clipped by 2 bases and J by 3 bases, with 22 bases between them. CDR3 nucleotides: TGTGCCAGCAGCTTACCTCTTCACCAGGATAAGAGTTACACTGAAGCTTTCTTT. Protein: CASSLPLHQDKSYTEAFF.

The V call is TRBV18, the J call TRBJ1-4, with 7 positions matching TRBD1. Looked up from germline, CDR1 is KGHSH and CDR2 is LQKENI. The CDR3 runs 15 residues. Trimming took 3 bases from V and 2 from J; bases not matched to a gene: 3. This CDR3 reads CASSPLQGTNEKLFF. As DNA, the CDR3 is TGTGCCAGCTCACCGTTACAGGGGACTAATGAAAAACTGTTTTTT.

The V and J genes are TRBV19 and TRBJ1-1, with 8 bases lining up with TRBD1. V shed 6 bases and J 4 bases; nucleotides not matched to a gene: 7. Per the germline V gene, CDR1 is LNHDA and CDR2 is SQIVND (reference sequence). There are 14 residues in the CDR3. The CDR3, as DNA: TGTGCCAGTAGACCGCGGACAGGGAGCACTGAAGCTTTCTTT. Amino acid sequence: CASRPRTGSTEAFF.

The rearrangement uses TRBV28 and TRBJ2-7; possible D gene TRBD2, 5 bases. Germline CDR1 is MDHEN and CDR2 is SYDVKM. Trimming took off 7 bases at V and 2 bases at J, with 12 bases between the two ends. The CDR3 has 13 amino acids. The CDR3 spells CASKADVPYEQYF. For the CDR3, the DNA is TGTGCCAGCAAAGCGGATGTTCCCTACGAGCAGTACTTC.

The chain links TRBV7-8 to TRBJ2-3; tentatively, D is TRBD2 (5 bases). Trimming left V 5 bases short and J 7 bases short, with 16 bases between. The CDR3 is 14 residues long. Germline V gives CDR1 SGHVS, CDR2 FQNEAQ. DNA for the CDR3: TGTGCCAGCAGCCTAGGACTGGCCACGTATACGCAGTATTTT. Its translation is CASSLGLATYTQYF.

The V and J genes are TRBV27 and TRBJ2-2, with 7 bases fitting TRBD2. Germline V gene lookup returns CDR1 MNHEY and CDR2 SMNVEV (reference sequence). The CDR3 spans 14 residues. Trimming at V came to 6 bases and at J to 3 bases, leaving 4 bases not matched to a gene. The CDR3 DNA follows: TGTGCCAGCAGGCGGGAGTGGTACACCGGGGAGCTGTTTTTT. Amino acid sequence: CASRREWYTGELFF.

V gene TRBV18 combines with J gene TRBJ2-5; 9 bases align to TRBD1. This CDR3 has 15 amino acids. The germline gives CDR1 KGHSH, CDR2 LQKENI. V trimming: 4 bases; J trimming: 2 bases; junction bases outside the gene matches: 5. In nucleotides, the CDR3 is TGTGCCAGCTCACGGGGACAGGGCAGACAAGAGACCCAGTACTTC. Translated, it gives CASSRGQGRQETQYF.

The chain employs TRBV7-3 and TRBJ2-1; D is unresolved. The CDR3 covers 17 residues. The germline V gene encodes CDR1 SGHTA and CDR2 FQGTGA. The germline V and J ends were trimmed by 0 bases and 4 bases, with 16 bases remaining between them. CDR3 amino acids: CASSLTTGIALYNEQFF. In nucleotides, the CDR3 is TGTGCCAGCAGCTTAACGACCGGAATAGCCCTATACAATGAGCAGTTCTTC.

The gene calls are TRBV27 and TRBJ1-1; no definite D call. V was trimmed by 2 bases and J by 1 base, leaving 8 bases between them. CDR1 and CDR2 (germline): MNHEY, SMNVEV (reference sequence). The CDR3 has 14 residues. This CDR3 is CASSLQWQNTEAFF. Written as DNA, the CDR3 is TGTGCCAGCAGTTTACAGTGGCAGAACACTGAAGCTTTCTTT.

The chain combines TRBV18 with TRBJ2-2; D might be TRBD2 (6 bases). Per the germline V gene, CDR1 is KGHSH and CDR2 is LQKENI. The CDR3 runs to 14 residues. V was cut by 8 bases and J by 5 bases, with 15 bases left in between. The chain's CDR3 is CASHGGLRTGELFF. Written as DNA, the CDR3 is TGTGCCAGCCACGGAGGGCTACGGACCGGGGAGCTGTTTTTT.

The chain links TRBV4-1 to TRBJ2-7; 9 positions match TRBD2. This CDR3 comprises 16 residues. Germline V lookup: CDR1 MGHRA, CDR2 YSYEKL. V trimming: 4 bases; J trimming: 1 base; junction bases outside the gene matches: 8. The CDR3: CASSLLQAGGSYEQYF. The DNA of the CDR3 is TGCGCCAGCAGCCTCCTCCAAGCGGGAGGTTCCTACGAGCAGTACTTC.

As for this clone: This specimen includes other DNA sequences encoding the same CDR3. This chain links TRBV5-4 with TRBJ2-1, with 13 bases aligning to TRBD2. Germline assignment: CDR1 SGHNT and CDR2 YYREEE (reference sequence). This CDR3 comprises 15 residues. V lost 4 bases, J lost 4 bases, and 2 bases stayed unmatched. CDR3 in DNA: TGTGCCAGCAGCCCGGGACTAGCGGGATACAATGAGCAGTTCTTC. Its protein is CASSPGLAGYNEQFF.

The CDR3 nucleotides read TGTGCCAGTAGTATAGTACAACAGGGGGTCTACGAGCAGTACTTC. This encodes CASSIVQQGVYEQYF. This chain links TRBV19 with TRBJ2-7; 8 positions agree with TRBD1. V lost 1 base to trimming and J lost 3 bases; unmatched junction nucleotides: 5. The CDR3 length is 15 residues. Germline loops: CDR1 LNHDA, CDR2 SQIVND (reference sequence).

This clone was recorded once. The V gene is TRBV5-1, the J gene TRBJ1-4; D is uncertain. Trimming took off 4 bases at V and 8 bases at J, with 27 bases between the two ends. CDR3 length: 18 residues. Germline V gene lookup returns CDR1 SGHRS and CDR2 YFSETQ. The CDR3 nucleotides are TGCGCCAGCAGCAATTTTCCCCCGGGTCTCCGGAGAAACGAAAAACTGTTTTTT. Its protein is CASSNFPPGLRRNEKLFF.

The rearrangement links TRBV12-1 to TRBJ2-3; TRBD2 was called by the table and not checked on the DNA. TRBV12-1 is assigned pseudogene status. The CDR3 is made up of 17 amino acids. The CDR3 spells CASSPGLAGFYSDTQYF. Written as DNA, the CDR3 is TGTGCCAGCAGCCCTGGATTAGCGGGATTTTATTCAGATACGCAGTATTTT.

V usage is TRBV7-2 and J usage is TRBJ2-2, with 8 positions matching TRBD2. Losses at the gene ends were 5 bases for V and 5 bases for J; bases not matched to a gene: 1. The CDR3 totals 13 residues. Germline assignment: CDR1 SGHTA and CDR2 FQGNSA. CDR3 coding DNA: TGTGCCAGCAGCCGCGGGGGGACCGGGGAGCTGTTTTTT. Protein: CASSRGGTGELFF.

The chain employs TRBV19 and TRBJ2-3, with 10 bases aligning to TRBD1. J gave up 4 bases and V 3 bases, and 13 bases lay outside the gene matches. Germline V gene data show CDR1 as LNHDA and CDR2 as SQIVND (reference sequence). The length of the CDR3 is 18 residues. The CDR3 protein is CASSMFGQGTGVADTQYF. The CDR3 DNA is TGTGCCAGTAGTATGTTTGGTCAAGGGACAGGGGTCGCAGATACGCAGTATTTT.

The rearrangement uses TRBV5-6 and TRBJ1-2; 9 bases map to TRBD1. The CDR3 extends over 15 amino acids. V trimming: 0 bases; J trimming: 4 bases; junction bases outside the gene matches: 4. Germline values: CDR1 SGHDT, CDR2 YYEEEE. CDR3 amino acids: CASSLARDRVYGYTF. The CDR3 bases are TGTGCCAGCAGCTTGGCCCGGGACAGGGTCTATGGCTACACCTTC.

J is TRBJ1-1 and V is TRBV7-2; D gene unclear. Germline V CDR1 and CDR2: SGHTA, FQGNSA. Trimming left V 0 bases short and J 0 bases short, with 8 bases between. CDR3 length equals 15 residues. CDR3 protein: CASSLALLMNTEAFF. Here the CDR3 DNA reads TGTGCCAGCAGCTTAGCGCTATTAATGAACACTGAAGCTTTCTTT.

Only one count was recorded for this clone. The rearrangement links TRBV9 to TRBJ1-2, with D maybe TRBD1 (6 bases). The CDR3 loop spans 16 amino acids. The V gene's germline CDR1 is SGDLS and CDR2 YYNGEE. V was pared by 0 bases and J by 6 bases, with 18 bases between. In DNA form, the CDR3 reads TGTGCCAGCAGCGTAGCTAGGGACAAGGCAGCGGATGGCTACACCTTC. This translates into CASSVARDKAADGYTF.

This rearrangement joins TRBV7-8 to TRBJ1-2, with 8 bases fitting TRBD1. Unmatched junction bases numbered 4, after V lost 3 bases and J lost 4 bases. Germline V gene sequence: CDR1 SGHVS, CDR2 FQNEAQ. The CDR3 length is 14 residues. CDR3 protein: CASSLTGVIYGYTF. CDR3 in DNA: TGTGCCAGCAGCTTGACAGGGGTTATCTATGGCTACACCTTC.

This clone was seen a handful of times. This chain connects TRBV19 to TRBJ2-5, with 9 bases aligning to TRBD2. Germline loops: CDR1 LNHDA, CDR2 SQIVND (reference sequence). Losses at the gene ends were 10 bases for V and 9 bases for J; bases not matched to a gene: 12. The CDR3 length is 13 residues. CDR3 nucleotide sequence: TGTGCCACCGCCGATGTGGTAGCGGGAGCCCAGTACTTC. Encoded protein: CATADVVAGAQYF.

V usage is TRBV27 and J usage is TRBJ1-1; 7 bases are shared with TRBD1. CDR1 and CDR2 from the germline V gene are MNHEY and SMNVEV (reference sequence). This CDR3 region has 15 residues. The V gene end was trimmed by 3 bases and the J gene end by 0 bases; junction bases not matched to a gene: 4. CDR3 nucleotides: TGTGCCAGCAGTTTTTACAGGGGTGTGAACACTGAAGCTTTCTTT. It specifies CASSFYRGVNTEAFF.

The rearrangement joins TRBV9 to TRBJ1-3; D might be TRBD1 (5 bases). The CDR3 has 13 amino acids. Germline values: CDR1 SGDLS, CDR2 YYNGEE. V dropped 6 bases and J dropped 1 base, with 8 bases sitting between them. CDR3 sequence reads: CASTQGSGNTIYF. The CDR3 DNA reads TGTGCCAGCACCCAGGGTTCTGGAAACACCATATATTTT. Combining the CDR3 with reference TRBV9 and TRBJ1-3 gives the whole variable domain DSGVTQTPKHLITATGQRVTLRCSPRSGDLSVYWYQQSLDQGLQFLIQYYNGEERAKGNILERFSAQQFPDLHSELNLSSLELGDSALYFCASTQGSGNTIYFGEGSWLTVV.